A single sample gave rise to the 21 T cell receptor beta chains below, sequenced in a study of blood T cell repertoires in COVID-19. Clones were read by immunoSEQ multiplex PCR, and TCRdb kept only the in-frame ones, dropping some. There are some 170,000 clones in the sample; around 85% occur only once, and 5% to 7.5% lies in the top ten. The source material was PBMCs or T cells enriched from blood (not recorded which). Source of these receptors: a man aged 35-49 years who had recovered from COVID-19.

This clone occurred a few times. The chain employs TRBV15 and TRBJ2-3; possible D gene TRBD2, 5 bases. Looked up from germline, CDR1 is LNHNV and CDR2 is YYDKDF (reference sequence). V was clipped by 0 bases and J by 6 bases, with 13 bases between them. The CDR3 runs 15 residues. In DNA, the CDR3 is TGTGCCACCAGCAGAGATAGGTTGTCGGGGGATACGCAGTATTTT. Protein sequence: CATSRDRLSGDTQYF.

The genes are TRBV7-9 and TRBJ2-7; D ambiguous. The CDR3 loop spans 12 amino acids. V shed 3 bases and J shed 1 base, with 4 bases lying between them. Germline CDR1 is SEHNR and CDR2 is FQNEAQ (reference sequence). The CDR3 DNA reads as TGTGCCAGCAGCTTTGTATCCTACGAGCAGTACTTC. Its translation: CASSFVSYEQYF.

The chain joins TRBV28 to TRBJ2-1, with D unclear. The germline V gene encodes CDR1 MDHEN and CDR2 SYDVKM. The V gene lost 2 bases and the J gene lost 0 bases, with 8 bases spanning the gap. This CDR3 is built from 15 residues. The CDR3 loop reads CASSLTESSYNEQFF. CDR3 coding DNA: TGTGCCAGCAGTTTAACGGAGAGCTCCTACAATGAGCAGTTCTTC.

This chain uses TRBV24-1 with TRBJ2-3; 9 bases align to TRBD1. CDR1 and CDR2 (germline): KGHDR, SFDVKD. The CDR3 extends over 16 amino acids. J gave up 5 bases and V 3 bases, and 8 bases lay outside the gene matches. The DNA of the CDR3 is TGTGCCACCAGTGATACCACAGGGGGCTCGGGAGATACGCAGTATTTT. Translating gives CATSDTTGGSGDTQYF.

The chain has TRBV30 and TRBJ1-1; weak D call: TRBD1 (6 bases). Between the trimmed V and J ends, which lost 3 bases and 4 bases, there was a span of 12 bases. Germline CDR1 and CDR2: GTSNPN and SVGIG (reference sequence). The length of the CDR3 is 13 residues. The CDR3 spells CAWSPGVGTEAFF. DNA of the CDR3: TGTGCCTGGAGCCCAGGGGTCGGCACTGAAGCTTTCTTT.

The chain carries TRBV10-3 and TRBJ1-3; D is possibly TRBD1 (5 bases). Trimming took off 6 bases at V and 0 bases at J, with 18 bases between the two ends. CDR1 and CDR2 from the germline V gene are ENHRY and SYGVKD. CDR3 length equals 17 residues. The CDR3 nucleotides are TGTGCCATCAGGGACCCAGGGCGGGAAAGCTCTGGAAACACCATATATTTT. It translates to CAIRDPGRESSGNTIYF.

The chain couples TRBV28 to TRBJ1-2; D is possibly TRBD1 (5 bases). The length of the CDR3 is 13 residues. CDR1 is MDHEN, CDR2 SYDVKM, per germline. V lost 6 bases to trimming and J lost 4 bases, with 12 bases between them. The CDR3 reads CASRTRVIYGYTF. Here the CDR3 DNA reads TGTGCCAGCAGGACCAGGGTTATCTATGGCTACACCTTC.

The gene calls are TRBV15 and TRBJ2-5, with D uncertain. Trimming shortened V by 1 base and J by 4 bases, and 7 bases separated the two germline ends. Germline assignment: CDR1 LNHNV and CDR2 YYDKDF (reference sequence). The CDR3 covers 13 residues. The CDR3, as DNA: TGTGCCACCAGCAGAGCTGACACAGAGACCCAGTACTTC. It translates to CATSRADTETQYF.

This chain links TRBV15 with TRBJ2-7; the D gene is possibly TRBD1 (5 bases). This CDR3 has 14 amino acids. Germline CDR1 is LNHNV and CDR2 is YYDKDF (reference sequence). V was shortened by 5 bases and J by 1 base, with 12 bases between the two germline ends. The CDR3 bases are TGTGCCACCAGCCCCGAGACAGATTCCTACGAGCAGTACTTC. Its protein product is CATSPETDSYEQYF. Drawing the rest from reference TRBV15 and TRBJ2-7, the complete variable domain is DAMVIQNPRYQVTQFGKPVTLSCSQTLNHNVMYWYQQKSSQAPKLLFHYYDKDFNNEADTPDNFQSRRPNTSFCFLDIRSPGLGDTAMYLCATSPETDSYEQYFGPGTRLTVT.

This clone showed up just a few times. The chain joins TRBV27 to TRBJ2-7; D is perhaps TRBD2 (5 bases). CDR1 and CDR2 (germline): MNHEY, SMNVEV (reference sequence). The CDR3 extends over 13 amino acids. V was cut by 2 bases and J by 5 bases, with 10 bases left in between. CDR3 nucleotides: TGTGCCAGCAGTTTACTGGGGAGCAACGAGCAGTACTTC. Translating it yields CASSLLGSNEQYF.

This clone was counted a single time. The CDR3 sequence is CASSKSQAVQETQYF. As DNA, the CDR3 is TGTGCCAGCAGCAAGAGTCAAGCGGTCCAAGAGACCCAGTACTTC. The chain combines TRBV7-8 with TRBJ2-5, with D possibly being TRBD2 (5 bases). The V end lost 5 bases, the J end lost 1 base, and 14 bases lay between the germline ends. The V gene's germline CDR1 is SGHVS and CDR2 FQNEAQ. The CDR3 consists of 15 residues. Full variable domain (missing parts from reference TRBV7-8 and TRBJ2-5): GAGVSQSPRYKVAKRGQDVALRCDPISGHVSLFWYQQALGQGPEFLTYFQNEAQLDKSGLPSDRFFAERPEGSVSTLKIQRTQQEDSAVYLCASSKSQAVQETQYFGPGTRLLVL.

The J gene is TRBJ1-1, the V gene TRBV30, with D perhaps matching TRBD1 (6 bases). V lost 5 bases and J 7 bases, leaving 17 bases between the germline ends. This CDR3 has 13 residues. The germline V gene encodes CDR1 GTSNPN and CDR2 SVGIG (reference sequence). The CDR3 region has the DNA TGTGCCTGGCTAAAAGGGGGGGCCCATGAAGCTTTCTTT. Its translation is CAWLKGGAHEAFF.

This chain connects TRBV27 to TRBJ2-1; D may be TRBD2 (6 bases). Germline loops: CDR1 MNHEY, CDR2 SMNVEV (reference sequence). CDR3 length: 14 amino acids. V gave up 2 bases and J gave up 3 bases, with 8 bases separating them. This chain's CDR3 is CASSLNGGYNEQFF. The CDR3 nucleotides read TGTGCCAGCAGTTTAAACGGGGGCTACAATGAGCAGTTCTTC.

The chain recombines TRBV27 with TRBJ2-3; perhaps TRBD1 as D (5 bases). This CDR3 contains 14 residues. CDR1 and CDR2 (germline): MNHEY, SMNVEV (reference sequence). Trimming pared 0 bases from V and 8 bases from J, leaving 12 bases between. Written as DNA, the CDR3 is TGTGCCAGCAGTTTATCGGAAGGGGCATTTACGCAGTATTTT. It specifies CASSLSEGAFTQYF.

For the CDR3, the DNA is TGCAGCGTTAACGACAGGGGGCATACCGGGGAGCTGTTTTTT. Protein product: CSVNDRGHTGELFF. This chain uses TRBV29-1 with TRBJ2-2, with 10 bases identical to TRBD1. This CDR3 has 14 residues. The V and J ends lost 5 bases and 5 bases, in that order; junction bases with no gene match: 5. The germline CDR1 and CDR2 sequences are SQVTM and ANQGSEA.

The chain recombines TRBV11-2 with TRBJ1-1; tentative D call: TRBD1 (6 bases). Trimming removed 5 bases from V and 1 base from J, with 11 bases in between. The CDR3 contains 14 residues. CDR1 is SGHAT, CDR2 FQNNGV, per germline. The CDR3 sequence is CASSNLGGNTEAFF. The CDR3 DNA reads TGTGCCAGCAGCAACCTAGGGGGGAACACTGAAGCTTTCTTT. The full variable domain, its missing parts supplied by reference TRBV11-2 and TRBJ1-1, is EAGVAQSPRYKIIEKRQSVAFWCNPISGHATLYWYQQILGQGPKLLIQFQNNGVVDDSQLPKDRFSAERLKGVDSTLKIQPAKLEDSAVYLCASSNLGGNTEAFFGQGTRLTVV.

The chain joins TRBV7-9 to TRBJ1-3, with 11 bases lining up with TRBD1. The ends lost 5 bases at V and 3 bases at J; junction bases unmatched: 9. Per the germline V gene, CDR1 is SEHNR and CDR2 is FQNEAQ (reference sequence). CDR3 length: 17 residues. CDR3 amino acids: CASSRPRDRGFGNTIYF. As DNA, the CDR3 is TGTGCCAGCAGCCGACCCCGGGACAGGGGGTTTGGAAACACCATATATTTT.

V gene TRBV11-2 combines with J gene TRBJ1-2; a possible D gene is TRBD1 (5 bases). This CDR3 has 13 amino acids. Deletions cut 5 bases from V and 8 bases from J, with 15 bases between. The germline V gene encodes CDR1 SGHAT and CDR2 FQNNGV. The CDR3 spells CASSPGHGYGYTF. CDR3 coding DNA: TGTGCCAGCAGCCCCGGACATGGGTACGGCTACACCTTC.

CDR3 bases: TGTGCCAGCAGGTTAGGGGGCAGGAGCTCCTATAATTCACCCCTCCACTTT. Its translation is CASRLGGRSSYNSPLHF. The chain uses TRBV28 and TRBJ1-6, with 7 positions matching TRBD1. Per germline, CDR1 MDHEN and CDR2 SYDVKM. J lost 0 bases, V lost 6 bases, and 8 bases had no gene match. The CDR3 covers 17 residues.

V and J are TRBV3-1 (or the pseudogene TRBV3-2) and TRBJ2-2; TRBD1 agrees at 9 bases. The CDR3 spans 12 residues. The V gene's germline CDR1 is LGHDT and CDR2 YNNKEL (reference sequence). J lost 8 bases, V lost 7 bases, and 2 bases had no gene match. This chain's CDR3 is CASNRGLGELFF. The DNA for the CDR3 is TGTGCCAGCAACAGGGGGCTGGGGGAGCTGTTTTTT.

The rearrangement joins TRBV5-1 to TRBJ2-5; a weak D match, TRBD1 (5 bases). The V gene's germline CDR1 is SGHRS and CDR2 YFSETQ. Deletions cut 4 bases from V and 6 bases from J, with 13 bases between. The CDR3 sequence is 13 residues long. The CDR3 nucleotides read TGCGCCAGCAGCCAAGCAGGGCCGCAGACCCAGTACTTC. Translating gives CASSQAGPQTQYF.